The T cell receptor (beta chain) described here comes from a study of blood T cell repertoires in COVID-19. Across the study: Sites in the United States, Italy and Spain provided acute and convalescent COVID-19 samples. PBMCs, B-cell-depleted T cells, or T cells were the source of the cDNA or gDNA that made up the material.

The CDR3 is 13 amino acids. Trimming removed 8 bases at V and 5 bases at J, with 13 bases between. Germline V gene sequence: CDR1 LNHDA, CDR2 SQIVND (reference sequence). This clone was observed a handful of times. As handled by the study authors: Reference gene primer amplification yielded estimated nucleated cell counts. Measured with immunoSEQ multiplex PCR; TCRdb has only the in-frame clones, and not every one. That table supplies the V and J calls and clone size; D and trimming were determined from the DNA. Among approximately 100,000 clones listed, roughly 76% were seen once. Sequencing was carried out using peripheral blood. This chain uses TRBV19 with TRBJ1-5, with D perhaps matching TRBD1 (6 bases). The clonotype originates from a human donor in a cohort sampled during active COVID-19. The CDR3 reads CASSRGRDQPQHF. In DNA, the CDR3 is TGTGCCAGTTCCAGGGGTCGGGATCAGCCCCAGCATTTT.